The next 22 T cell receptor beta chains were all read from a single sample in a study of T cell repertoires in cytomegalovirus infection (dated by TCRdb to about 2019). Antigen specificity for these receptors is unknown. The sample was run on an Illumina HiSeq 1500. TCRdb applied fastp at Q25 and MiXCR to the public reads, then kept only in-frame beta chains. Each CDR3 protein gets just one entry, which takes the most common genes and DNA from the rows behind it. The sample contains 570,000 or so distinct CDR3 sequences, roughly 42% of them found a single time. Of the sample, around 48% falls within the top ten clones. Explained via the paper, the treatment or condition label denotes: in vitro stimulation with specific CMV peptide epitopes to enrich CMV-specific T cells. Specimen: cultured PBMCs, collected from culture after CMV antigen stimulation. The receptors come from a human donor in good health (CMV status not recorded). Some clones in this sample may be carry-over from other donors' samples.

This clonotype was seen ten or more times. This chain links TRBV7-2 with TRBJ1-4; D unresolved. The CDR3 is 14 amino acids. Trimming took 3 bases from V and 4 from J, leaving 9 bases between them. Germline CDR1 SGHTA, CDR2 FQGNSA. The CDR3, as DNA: TGTGCCAGCAGCTTGGGCAGACGTAATGAAAAACTGTTTTTT. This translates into CASSLGRRNEKLFF.

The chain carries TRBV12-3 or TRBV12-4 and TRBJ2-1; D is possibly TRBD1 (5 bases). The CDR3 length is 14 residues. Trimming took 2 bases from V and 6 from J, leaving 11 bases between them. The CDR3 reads CASSLRQYSNEQFF. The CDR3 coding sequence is TGTGCCAGCAGTTTAAGACAGTACTCCAATGAGCAGTTCTTC.

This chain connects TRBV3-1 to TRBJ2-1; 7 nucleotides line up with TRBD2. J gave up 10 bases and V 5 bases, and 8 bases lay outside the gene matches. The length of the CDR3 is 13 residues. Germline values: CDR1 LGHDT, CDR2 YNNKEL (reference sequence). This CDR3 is CASSASRSGEQFF. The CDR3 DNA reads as TGTGCCAGCAGCGCCTCCCGTAGCGGGGAGCAGTTCTTC.

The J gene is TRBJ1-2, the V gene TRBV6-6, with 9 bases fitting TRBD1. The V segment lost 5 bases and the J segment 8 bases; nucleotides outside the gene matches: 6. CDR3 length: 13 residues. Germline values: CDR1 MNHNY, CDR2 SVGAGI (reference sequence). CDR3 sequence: CASSVQGTGGYTF. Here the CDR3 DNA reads TGTGCCAGCAGTGTACAGGGGACAGGGGGCTACACCTTC.

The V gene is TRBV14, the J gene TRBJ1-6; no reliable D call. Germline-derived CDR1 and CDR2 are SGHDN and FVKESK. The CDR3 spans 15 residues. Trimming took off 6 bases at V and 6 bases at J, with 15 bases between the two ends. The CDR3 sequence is CASSPEAYFNSPLHF. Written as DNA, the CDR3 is TGTGCCAGCAGTCCGGAGGCCTATTTTAATTCACCCCTCCACTTT.

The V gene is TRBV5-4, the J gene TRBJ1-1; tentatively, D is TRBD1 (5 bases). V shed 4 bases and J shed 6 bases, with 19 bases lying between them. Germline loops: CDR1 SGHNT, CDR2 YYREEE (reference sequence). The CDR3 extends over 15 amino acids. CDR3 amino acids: CASSPRKGPIAEAFF. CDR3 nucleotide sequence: TGTGCCAGCAGCCCTAGGAAGGGGCCCATCGCTGAAGCTTTCTTT.

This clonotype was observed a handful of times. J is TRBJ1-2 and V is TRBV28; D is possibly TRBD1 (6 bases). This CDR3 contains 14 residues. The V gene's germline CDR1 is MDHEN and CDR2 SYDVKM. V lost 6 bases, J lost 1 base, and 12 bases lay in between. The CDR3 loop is CASRQDRINYGYTF. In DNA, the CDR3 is TGTGCCAGCAGACAGGACAGAATTAACTATGGCTACACCTTC.

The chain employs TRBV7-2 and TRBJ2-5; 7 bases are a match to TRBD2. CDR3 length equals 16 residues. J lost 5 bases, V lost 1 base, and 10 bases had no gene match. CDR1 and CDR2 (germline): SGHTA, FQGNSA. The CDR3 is CASSLVGGQGGETQYF. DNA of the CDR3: TGTGCCAGCAGCTTAGTCGGGGGTCAGGGAGGGGAGACCCAGTACTTC.

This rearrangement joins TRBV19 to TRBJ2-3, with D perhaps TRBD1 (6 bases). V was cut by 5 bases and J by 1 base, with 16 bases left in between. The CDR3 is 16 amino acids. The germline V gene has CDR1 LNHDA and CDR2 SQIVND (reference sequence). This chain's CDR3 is CASSPGRGQGTDTQYF. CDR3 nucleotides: TGTGCCAGTAGTCCAGGTAGGGGACAAGGCACAGATACGCAGTATTTT.

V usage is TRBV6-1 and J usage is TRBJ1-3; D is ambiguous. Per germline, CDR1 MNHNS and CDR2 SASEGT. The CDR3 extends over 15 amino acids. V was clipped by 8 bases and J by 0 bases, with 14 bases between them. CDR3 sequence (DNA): TGTGCCAGCGTAAATGCACCTTCCTCTGGAAACACCATATATTTT. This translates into CASVNAPSSGNTIYF.

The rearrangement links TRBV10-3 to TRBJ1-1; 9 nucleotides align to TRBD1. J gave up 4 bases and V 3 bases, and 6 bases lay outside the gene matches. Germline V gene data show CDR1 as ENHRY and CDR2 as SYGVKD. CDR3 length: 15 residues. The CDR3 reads CAISETGTGSTEAFF. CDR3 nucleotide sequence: TGTGCCATCAGTGAAACCGGGACAGGGTCCACTGAAGCTTTCTTT.

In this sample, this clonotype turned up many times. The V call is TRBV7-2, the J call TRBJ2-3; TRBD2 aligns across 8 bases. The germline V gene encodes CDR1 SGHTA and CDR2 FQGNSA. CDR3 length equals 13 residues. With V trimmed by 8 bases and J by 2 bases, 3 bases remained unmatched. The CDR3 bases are TGTGCCAGCGAACTAGCGGACACAGATACGCAGTATTTT. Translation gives CASELADTDTQYF.

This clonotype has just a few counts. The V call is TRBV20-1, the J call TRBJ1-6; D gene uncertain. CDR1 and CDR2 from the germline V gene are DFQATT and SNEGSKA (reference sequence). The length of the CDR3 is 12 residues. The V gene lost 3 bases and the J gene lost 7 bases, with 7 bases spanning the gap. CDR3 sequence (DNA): TGCAGTGCTAGTTCAGGAAATTCACCCCTCCACTTT. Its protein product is CSASSGNSPLHF.

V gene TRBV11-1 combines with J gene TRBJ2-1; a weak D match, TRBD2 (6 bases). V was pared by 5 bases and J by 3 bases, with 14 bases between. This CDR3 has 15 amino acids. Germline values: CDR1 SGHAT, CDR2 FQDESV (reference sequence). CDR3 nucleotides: TGTGCCAGCAGCCCGGAGGGCCCGGGCTACAATGAGCAGTTCTTC. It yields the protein CASSPEGPGYNEQFF.

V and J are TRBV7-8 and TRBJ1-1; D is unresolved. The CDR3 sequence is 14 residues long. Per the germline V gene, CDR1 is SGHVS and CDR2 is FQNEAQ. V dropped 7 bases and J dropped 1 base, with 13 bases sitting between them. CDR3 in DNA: TGTGCCAGCACCCCCGGGAAAGGGAACACTGAAGCTTTCTTT. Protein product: CASTPGKGNTEAFF.

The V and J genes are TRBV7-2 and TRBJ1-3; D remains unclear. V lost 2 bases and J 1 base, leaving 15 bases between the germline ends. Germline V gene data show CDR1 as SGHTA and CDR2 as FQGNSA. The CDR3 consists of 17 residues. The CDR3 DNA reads TGTGCCAGCAGCTTAAGACACGGAGGCAGGTCTGGAAACACCATATATTTT. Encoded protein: CASSLRHGGRSGNTIYF.

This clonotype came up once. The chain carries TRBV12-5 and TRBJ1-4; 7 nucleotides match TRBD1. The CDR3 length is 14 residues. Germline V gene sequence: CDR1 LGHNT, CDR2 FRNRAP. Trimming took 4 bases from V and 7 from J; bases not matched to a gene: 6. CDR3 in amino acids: CASGYAQGIEKLFF. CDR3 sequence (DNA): TGTGCTAGTGGTTATGCACAGGGGATTGAAAAACTGTTTTTT. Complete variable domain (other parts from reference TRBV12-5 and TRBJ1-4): DARVTQTPRHKVTEMGQEVTMRCQPILGHNTVFWYRQTMMQGLELLAYFRNRAPLDDSGMPKDRFSAEMPDATLATLKIQPSEPRDSAVYFCASGYAQGIEKLFFGSGTQLSVL.

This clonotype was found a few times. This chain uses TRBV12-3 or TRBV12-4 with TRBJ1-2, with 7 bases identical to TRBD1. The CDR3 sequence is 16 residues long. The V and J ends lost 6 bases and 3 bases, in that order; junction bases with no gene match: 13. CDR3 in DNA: TGTGCCAGCAGCCAGAGACAGGGACGGACCGACTATGGCTACACCTTC. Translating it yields CASSQRQGRTDYGYTF.

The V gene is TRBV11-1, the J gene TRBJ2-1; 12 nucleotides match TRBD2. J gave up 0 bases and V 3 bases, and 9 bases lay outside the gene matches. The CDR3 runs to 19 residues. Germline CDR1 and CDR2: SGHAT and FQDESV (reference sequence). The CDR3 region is CASSFWPSGGVSSYNEQFF. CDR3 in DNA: TGTGCCAGCAGCTTCTGGCCTAGCGGGGGGGTGAGCTCCTACAATGAGCAGTTCTTC.

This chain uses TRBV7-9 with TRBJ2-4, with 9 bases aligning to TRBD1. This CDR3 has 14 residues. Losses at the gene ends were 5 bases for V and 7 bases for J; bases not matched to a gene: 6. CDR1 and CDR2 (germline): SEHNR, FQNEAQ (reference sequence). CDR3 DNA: TGTGCCAGCAGCGCAATCGGACAGGGGAACATTCAGTACTTC. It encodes CASSAIGQGNIQYF.

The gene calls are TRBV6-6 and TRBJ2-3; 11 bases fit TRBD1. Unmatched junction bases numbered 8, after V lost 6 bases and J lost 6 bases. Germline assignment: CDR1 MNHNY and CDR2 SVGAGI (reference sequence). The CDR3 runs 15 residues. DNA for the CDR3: TGTGCCAGCAGACCGGACAGGGGGCGAGGGGATACGCAGTATTTT. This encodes CASRPDRGRGDTQYF.

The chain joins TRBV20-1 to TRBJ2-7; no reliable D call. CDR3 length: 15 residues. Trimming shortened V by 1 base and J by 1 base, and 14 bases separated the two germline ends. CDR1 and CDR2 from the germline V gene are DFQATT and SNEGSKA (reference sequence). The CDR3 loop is CSARGVWGNSYEQYF. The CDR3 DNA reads TGCAGTGCTAGAGGGGTTTGGGGTAATTCCTACGAGCAGTACTTC.